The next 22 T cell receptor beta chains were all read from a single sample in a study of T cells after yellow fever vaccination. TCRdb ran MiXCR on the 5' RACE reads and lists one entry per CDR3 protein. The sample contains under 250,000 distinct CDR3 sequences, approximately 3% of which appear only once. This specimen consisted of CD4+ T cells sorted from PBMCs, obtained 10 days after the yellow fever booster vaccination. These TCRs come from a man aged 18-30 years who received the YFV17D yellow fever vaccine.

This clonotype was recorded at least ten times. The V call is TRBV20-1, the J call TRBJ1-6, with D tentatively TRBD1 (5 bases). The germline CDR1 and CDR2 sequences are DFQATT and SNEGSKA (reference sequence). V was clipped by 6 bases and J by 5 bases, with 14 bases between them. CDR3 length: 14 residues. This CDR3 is CSAADGADNSPLHF. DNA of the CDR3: TGCAGTGCCGCGGACGGGGCGGATAATTCACCCCTCCACTTT.

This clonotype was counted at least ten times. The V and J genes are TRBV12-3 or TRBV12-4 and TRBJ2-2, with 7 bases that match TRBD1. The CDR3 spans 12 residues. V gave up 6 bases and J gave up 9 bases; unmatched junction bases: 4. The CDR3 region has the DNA TGTGCCAGCAGCTCACAGGGGAGGGAGCTGTTTTTT. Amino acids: CASSSQGRELFF.

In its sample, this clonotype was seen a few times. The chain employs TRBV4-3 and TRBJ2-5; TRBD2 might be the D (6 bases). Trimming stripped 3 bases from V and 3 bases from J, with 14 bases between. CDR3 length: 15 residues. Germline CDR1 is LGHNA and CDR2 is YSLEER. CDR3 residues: CASSQGGRGKETQYF. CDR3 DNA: TGCGCCAGCAGCCAGGGAGGTCGGGGAAAAGAGACCCAGTACTTC.

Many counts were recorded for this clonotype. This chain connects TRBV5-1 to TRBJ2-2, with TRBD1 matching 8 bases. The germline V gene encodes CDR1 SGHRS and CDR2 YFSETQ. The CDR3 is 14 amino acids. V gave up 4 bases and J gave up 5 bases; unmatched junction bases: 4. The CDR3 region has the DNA TGCGCCAGCAGCCTACAGGGGGGAACCGGGGAGCTGTTTTTT. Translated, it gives CASSLQGGTGELFF.

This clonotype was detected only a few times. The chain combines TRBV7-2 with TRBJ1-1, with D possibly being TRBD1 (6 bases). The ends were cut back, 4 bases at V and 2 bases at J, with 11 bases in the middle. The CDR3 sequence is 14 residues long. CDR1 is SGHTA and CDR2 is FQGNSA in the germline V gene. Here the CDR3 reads CASSSGTTNTEAFF. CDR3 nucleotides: TGTGCCAGCAGCTCCGGGACAACAAACACTGAAGCTTTCTTT.

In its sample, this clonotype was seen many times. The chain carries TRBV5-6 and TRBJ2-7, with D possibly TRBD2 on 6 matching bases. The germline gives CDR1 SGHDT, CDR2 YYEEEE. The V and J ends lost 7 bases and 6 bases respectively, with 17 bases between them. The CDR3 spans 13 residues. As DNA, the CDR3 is TGTGCCAGCGCCTTAAATGGGAGGTTCGAGCAGTACTTC. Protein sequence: CASALNGRFEQYF.

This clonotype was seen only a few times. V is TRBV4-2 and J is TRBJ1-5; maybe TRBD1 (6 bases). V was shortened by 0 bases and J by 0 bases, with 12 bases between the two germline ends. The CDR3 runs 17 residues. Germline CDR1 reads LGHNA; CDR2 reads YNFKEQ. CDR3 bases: TGTGCCAGCAGCCAAGACCCGACAGGCGATAGCAATCAGCCCCAGCATTTT. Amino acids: CASSQDPTGDSNQPQHF.

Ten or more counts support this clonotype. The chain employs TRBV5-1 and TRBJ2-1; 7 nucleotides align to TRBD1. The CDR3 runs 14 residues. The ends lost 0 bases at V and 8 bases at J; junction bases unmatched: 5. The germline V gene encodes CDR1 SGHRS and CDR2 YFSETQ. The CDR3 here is CASSLVTGNHEQFF. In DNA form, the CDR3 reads TGCGCCAGCAGCTTGGTGACAGGGAACCATGAGCAGTTCTTC.

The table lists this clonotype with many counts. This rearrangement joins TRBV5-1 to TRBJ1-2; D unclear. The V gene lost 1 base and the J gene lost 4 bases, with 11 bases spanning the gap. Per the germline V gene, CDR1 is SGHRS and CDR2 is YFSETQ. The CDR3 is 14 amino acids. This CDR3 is CASSLPGGVYGYTF. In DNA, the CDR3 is TGCGCCAGCAGCTTGCCAGGTGGAGTCTATGGCTACACCTTC. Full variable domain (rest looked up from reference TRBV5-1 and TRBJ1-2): KAGVTQTPRYLIKTRGQQVTLSCSPISGHRSVSWYQQTPGQGLQFLFEYFSETQRNKGNFPGRFSGRQFSNSRSEMNVSTLELGDSALYLCASSLPGGVYGYTFGSGTRLTVV.

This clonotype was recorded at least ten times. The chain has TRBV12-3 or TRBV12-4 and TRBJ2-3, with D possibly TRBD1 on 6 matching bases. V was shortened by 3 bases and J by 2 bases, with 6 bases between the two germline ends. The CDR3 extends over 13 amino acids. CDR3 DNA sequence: TGTGCCAGCAGTTTGGGGGCCACAGATACGCAGTATTTT. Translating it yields CASSLGATDTQYF.

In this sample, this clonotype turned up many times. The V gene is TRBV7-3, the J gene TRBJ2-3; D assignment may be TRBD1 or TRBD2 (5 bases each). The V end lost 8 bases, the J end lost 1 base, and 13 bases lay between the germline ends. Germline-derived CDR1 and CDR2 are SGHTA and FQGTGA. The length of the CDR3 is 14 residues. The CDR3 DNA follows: TGTGCCAGCGGAAGGGACGGCCGCACAGATACGCAGTATTTT. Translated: CASGRDGRTDTQYF. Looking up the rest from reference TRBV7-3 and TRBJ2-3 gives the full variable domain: GAGVSQTPSNKVTEKGKYVELRCDPISGHTALYWYRQSLGQGPEFLIYFQGTGAADDSGLPNDRFFAVRPEGSVSTLKIQRTERGDSAVYLCASGRDGRTDTQYFGPGTRLTVL.

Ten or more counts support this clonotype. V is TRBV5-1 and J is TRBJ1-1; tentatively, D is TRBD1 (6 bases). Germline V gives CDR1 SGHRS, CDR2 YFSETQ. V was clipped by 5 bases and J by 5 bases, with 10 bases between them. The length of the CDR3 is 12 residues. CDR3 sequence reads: CASSFTGTEAFF. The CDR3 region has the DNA TGCGCCAGCAGTTTCACAGGGACTGAAGCTTTCTTT.

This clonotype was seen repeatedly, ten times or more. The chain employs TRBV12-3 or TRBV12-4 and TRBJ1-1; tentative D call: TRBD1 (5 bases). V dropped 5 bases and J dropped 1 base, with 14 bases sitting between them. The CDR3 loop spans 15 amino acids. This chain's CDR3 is CASSPGRVANTEAFF. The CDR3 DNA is TGTGCCAGCAGTCCCGGCAGGGTGGCGAACACTGAAGCTTTCTTT.

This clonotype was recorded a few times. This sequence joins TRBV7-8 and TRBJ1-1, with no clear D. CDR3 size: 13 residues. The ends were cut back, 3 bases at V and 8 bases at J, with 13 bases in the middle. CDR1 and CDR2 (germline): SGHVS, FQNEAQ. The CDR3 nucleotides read TGTGCCAGCAGCTTCCGGGCCCCAAGGGAAGCTTTCTTT. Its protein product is CASSFRAPREAFF.

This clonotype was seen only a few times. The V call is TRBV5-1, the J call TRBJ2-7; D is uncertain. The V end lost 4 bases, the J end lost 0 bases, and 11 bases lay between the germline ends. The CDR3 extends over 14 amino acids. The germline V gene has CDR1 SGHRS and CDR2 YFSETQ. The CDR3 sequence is CASSKGSVSYEQYF. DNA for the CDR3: TGCGCCAGCAGCAAGGGCTCTGTCTCCTACGAGCAGTACTTC.

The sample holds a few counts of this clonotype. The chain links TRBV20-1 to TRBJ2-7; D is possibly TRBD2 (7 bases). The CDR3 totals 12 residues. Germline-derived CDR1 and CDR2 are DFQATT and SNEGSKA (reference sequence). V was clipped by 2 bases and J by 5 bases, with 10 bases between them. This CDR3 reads CSARREGDEQYF. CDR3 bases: TGCAGTGCTAGAAGGGAGGGGGACGAGCAGTACTTC.

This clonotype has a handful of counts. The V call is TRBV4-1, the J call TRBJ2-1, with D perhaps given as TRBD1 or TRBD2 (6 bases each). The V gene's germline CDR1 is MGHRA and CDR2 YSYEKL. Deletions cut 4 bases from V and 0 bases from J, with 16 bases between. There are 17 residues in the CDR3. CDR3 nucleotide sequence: TGCGCCAGCAGCCCGGCCCCGGGGGCGAGCTCCTACAATGAGCAGTTCTTC. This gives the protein CASSPAPGASSYNEQFF.

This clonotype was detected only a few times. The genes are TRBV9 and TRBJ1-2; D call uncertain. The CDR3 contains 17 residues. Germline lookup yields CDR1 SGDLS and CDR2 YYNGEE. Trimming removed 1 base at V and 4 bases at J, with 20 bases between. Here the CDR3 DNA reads TGTGCCAGCAGCGTATTTGCTGTTGACTCAACCCTCTATGGCTACACCTTC. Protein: CASSVFAVDSTLYGYTF.

CDR3: CASSPIQGSTDTQYF. Here the CDR3 DNA reads TGTGCCAGCAGCCCTATACAGGGTTCGACAGATACGCAGTATTTT. The chain recombines TRBV3-1 with TRBJ2-3, with a tentative D call TRBD1 (6 bases). This CDR3 spans 15 amino acids. Trimming cost V 4 bases and J 3 bases, with 14 bases left between them. Per germline, CDR1 LGHDT and CDR2 YNNKEL (reference sequence).

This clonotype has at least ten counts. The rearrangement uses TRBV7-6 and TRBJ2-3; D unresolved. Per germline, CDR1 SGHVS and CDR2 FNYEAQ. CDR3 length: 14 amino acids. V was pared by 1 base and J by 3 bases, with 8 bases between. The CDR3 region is CASSLGLPTDTQYF. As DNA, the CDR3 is TGTGCCAGCAGCTTAGGTCTGCCGACAGATACGCAGTATTTT. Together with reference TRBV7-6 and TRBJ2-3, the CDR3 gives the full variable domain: GAGVSQSPRYKVTKRGQDVALRCDPISGHVSLYWYRQALGQGPEFLTYFNYEAQQDKSGLPNDRFSAERPEGSISTLTIQRTEQRDSAMYRCASSLGLPTDTQYFGPGTRLTVL.

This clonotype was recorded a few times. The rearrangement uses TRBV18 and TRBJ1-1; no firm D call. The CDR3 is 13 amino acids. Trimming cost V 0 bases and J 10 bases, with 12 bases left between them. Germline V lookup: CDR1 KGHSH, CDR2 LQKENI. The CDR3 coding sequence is TGTGCCAGCTCACCACCGTCAGTAGATCGAGCTTTCTTT. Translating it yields CASSPPSVDRAFF.

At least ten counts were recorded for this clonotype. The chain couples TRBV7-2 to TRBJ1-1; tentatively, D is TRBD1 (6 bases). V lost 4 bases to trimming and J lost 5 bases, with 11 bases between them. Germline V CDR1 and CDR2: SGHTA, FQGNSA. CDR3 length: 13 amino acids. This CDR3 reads CASSWGRGTEAFF. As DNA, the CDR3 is TGTGCCAGCAGCTGGGGGCGAGGGACTGAAGCTTTCTTT.